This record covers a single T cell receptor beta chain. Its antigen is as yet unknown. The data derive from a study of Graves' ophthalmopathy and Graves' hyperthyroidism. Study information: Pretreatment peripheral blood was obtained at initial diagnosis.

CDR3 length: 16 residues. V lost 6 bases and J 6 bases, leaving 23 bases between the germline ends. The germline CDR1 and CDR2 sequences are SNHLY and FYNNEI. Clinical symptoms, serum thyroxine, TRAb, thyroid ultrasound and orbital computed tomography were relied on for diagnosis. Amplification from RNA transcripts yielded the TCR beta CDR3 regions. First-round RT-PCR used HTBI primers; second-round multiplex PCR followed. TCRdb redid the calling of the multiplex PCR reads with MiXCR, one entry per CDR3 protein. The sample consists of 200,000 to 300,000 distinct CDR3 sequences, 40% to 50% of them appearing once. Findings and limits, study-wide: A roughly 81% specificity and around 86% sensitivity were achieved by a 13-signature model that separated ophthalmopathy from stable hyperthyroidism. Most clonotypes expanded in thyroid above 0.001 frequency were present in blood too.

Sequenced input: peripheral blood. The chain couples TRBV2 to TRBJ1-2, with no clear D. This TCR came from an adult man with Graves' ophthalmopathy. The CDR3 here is CASSAGPFRLRHGYTF. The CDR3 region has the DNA TGTGCCAGCAGCGCAGGCCCGTTTCGCCTTAGACATGGCTACACCTTC.